The clone carrying this TCR beta chain showed up just a few times. Antigen specificity is unknown. This entry belongs to a study of T-cell reconstitution after alpha-beta-depleted transplantation in children. The germline gives CDR1 ENHRY, CDR2 SYGVKD. CDR3 length: 11 residues. V lost 7 bases, J lost 7 bases, and 7 bases lay in between. It was with unique molecular identifiers that the TCRbeta library was prepared. TCRdb passed the PCR reads through MiXCR, listing each CDR3 protein once. The table lists about 580,000 distinct CDR3 sequences, 20% to 25% of them singletons. General study findings and limits: A year had passed since transplant, and T-cell counts and diversity by then came mostly from newly produced T cells. For some patients, TCRbeta diversity was high at day 60 because of recipient T cells and thymic progenitors that survived. As was reported, about two months after transplant, alpha-beta T cells came from several hundred expanded graft clones.

The chain employs TRBV10-3 and TRBJ2-2, with D hard to call. The sequencing used PBMCs, mostly from graft donor cells, collected 360 days after TCRalphabeta/CD19-depleted stem cell transplant. The receptor comes from a boy in the first two years of life who had a stem cell transplant for acute myeloid leukemia, so the T cells may come from the graft donor. The CDR3 reads CAINENGELFF. DNA of the CDR3: TGTGCCATCAACGAAAACGGGGAGCTGTTTTTT.